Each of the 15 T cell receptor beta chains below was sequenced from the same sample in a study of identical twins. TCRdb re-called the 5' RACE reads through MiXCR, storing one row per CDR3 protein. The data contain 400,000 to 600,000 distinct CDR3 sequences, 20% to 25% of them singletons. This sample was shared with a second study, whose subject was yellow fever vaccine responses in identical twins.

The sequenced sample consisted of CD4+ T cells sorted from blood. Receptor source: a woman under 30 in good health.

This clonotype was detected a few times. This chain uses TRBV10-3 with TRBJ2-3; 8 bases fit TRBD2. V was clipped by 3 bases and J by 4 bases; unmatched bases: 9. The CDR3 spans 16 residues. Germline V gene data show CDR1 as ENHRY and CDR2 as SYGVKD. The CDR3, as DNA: TGTGCCATCAGTGACGGGCTAGCGGGTGCCTCAGATACGCAGTATTTT. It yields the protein CAISDGLAGASDTQYF.

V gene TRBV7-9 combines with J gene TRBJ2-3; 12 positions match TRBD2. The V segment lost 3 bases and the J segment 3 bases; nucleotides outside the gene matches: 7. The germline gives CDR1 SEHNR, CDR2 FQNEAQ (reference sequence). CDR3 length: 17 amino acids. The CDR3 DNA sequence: TGTGCCAGCAGCTTTGCCTCGACTAGCGGGGGTACAGATACGCAGTATTTT. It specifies CASSFASTSGGTDTQYF.

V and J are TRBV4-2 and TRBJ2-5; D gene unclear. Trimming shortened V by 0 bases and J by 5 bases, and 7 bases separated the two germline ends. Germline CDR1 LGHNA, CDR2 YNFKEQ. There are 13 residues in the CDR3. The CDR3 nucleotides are TGTGCCAGCAGCCAAGAGGCAAGCGAGACCCAGTACTTC. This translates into CASSQEASETQYF.

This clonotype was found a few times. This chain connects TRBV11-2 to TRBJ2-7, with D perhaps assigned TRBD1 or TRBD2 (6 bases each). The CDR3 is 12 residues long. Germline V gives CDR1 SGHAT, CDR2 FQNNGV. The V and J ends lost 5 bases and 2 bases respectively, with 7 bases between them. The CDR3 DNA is TGTGCCAGCAGCCGGGGGCCCTACGAGCAGTACGTC. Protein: CASSRGPYEQYV.

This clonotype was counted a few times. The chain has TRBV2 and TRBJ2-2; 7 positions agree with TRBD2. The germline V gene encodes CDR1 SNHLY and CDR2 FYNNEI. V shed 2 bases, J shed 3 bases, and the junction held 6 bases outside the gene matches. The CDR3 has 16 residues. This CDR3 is CASSESGAEYTGELFF. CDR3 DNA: TGTGCCAGCAGTGAAAGCGGGGCAGAGTACACCGGGGAGCTGTTTTTT.

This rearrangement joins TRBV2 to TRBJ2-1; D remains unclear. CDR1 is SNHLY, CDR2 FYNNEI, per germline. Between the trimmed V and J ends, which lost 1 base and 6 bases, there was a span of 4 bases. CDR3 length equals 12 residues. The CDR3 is CASSEVVNEQFF. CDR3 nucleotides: TGTGCCAGCAGTGAAGTTGTCAATGAGCAGTTCTTC.

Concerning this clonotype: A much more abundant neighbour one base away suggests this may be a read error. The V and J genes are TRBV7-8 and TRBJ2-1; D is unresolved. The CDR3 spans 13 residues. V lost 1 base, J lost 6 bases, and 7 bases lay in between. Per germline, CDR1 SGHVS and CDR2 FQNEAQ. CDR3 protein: CASSLGWINEQFF. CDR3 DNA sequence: TGTGCCAGCAGCTTAGGGTGGATCAATGAGCAGTTCTTC.

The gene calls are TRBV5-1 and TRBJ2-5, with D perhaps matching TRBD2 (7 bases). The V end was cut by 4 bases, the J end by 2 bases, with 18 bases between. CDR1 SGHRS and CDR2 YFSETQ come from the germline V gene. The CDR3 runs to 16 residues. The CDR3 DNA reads TGCGCCAGCAGCGCCGTGAAGGGAGGGGGGCAAGAGACCCAGTACTTC. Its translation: CASSAVKGGGQETQYF.

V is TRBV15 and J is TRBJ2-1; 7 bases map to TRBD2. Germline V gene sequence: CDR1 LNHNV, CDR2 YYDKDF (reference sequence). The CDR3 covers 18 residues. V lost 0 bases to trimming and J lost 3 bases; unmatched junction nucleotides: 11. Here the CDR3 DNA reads TGTGCCACCAGCAGAGATGTGGTTGAGACTAGCCTCTACAATGAGCAGTTCTTC. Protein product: CATSRDVVETSLYNEQFF.

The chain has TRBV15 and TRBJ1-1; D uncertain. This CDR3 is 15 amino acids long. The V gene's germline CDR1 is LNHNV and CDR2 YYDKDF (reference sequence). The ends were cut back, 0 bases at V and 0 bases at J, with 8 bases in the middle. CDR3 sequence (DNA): TGTGCCACCAGCAGAGATCCTAACTTGAACACTGAAGCTTTCTTT. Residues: CATSRDPNLNTEAFF. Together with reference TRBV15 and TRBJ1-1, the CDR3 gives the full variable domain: DAMVIQNPRYQVTQFGKPVTLSCSQTLNHNVMYWYQQKSSQAPKLLFHYYDKDFNNEADTPDNFQSRRPNTSFCFLDIRSPGLGDTAMYLCATSRDPNLNTEAFFGQGTRLTVV.

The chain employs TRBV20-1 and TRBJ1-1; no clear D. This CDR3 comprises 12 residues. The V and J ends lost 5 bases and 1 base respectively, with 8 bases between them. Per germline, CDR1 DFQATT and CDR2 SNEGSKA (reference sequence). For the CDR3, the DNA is TGCAGTGCTGCACTACGGAACACTGAAGCTTTCTTT. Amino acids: CSAALRNTEAFF.

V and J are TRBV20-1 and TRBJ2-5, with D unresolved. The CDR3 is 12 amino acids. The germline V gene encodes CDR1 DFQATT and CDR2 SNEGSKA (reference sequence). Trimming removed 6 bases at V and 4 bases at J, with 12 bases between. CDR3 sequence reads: CSARNPSETQYF. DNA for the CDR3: TGCAGTGCCCGGAACCCGTCAGAGACCCAGTACTTC.

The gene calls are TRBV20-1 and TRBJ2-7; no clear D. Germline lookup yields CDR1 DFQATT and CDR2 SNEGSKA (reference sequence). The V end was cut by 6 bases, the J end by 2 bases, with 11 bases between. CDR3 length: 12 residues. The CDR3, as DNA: TGCAGTGCCCGATCCCCGCCCTACGAGCAGTACTTC. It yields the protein CSARSPPYEQYF.

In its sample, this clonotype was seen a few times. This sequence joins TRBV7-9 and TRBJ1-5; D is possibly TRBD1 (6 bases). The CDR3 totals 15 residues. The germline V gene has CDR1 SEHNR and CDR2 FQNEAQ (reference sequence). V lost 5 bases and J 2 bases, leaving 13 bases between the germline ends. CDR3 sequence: CASSPQGIGNQPQHF. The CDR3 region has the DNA TGTGCCAGCAGCCCTCAGGGGATCGGCAATCAGCCCCAGCATTTT.

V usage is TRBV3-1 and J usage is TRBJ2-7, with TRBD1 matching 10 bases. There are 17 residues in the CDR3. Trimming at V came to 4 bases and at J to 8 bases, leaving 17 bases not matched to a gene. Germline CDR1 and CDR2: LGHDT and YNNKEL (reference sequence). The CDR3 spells CASSRQGASVGLRKQYF. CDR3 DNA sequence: TGTGCCAGCAGCCGACAGGGGGCCTCAGTAGGTCTACGCAAGCAGTACTTC.